This note documents a single T cell receptor (beta chain) sequence. This specimen comes from a study of blood T cell repertoires in COVID-19. Clones were read by immunoSEQ multiplex PCR, and TCRdb kept only the in-frame ones, dropping some. This sample carries 220,000 or so clones, around 89% of them seen once, and the ten largest clones take about 0.95%. After removal of 4 bases from V and 8 bases from J, the junction contained 18 bases not matched to a gene. CDR3 length: 18 amino acids. The germline CDR1 and CDR2 sequences are LNHNV and YYDKDF (reference sequence). The chain is built from TRBV15 and TRBJ1-2, with TRBD1 matching 11 bases. Sequenced material: PBMCs or T cells enriched from blood (not recorded which). The receptor was isolated from a man in his fifties who had been exposed to COVID-19. CDR3 DNA: TGTGCCACCAGCACTTATTTAGGACAGGGGGCGCCTAAAGAGGGCTACACCTTC. Protein sequence: CATSTYLGQGAPKEGYTF.